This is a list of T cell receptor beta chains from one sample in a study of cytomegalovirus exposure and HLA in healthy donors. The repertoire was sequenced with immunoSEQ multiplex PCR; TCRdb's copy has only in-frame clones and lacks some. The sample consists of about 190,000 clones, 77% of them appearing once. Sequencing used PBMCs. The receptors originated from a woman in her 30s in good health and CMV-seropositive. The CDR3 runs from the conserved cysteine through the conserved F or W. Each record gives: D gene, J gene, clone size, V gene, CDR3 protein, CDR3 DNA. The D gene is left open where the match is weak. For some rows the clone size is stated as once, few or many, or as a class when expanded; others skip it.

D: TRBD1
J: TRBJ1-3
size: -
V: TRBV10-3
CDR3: CAAATAQGTGNTIYF
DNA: TGTGCCGCCGCCACTGCACAGGGGACAGGAAACACCATATATTTT

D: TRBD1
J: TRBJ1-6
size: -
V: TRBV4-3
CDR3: CASSQDTGGFGDSPLHF
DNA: TGCGCCAGCAGCCAGGATACAGGGGGCTTTGGTGATTCACCCCTCCACTTT

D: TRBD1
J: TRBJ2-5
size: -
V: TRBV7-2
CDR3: CASSRPGQALFQETQYF
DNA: TGTGCCAGCAGCCGGCCGGGACAGGCGCTTTTTCAAGAGACCCAGTACTTC

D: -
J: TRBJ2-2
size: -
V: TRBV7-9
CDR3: CASSPYNTGNGELFF
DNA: TGTGCCAGCAGCCCGTATAATACAGGGAACGGGGAGCTGTTTTTT

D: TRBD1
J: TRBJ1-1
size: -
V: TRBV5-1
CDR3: CASSFGQEGGEAFF
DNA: TGCGCCAGCAGCTTCGGACAGGAGGGAGGTGAAGCTTTCTTT

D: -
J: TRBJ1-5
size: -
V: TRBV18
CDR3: CASSPARASNQPQHF
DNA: TGTGCCAGCTCACCGGCCAGGGCCTCTAATCAGCCCCAGCATTTT

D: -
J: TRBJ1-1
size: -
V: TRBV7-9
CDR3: CASSLAGGPTEAFF
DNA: TGTGCCAGCAGCTTAGCGGGGGGGCCCACTGAAGCTTTCTTT

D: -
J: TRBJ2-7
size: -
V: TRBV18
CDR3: CASSPLNEPPYEQYF
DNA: TGTGCCAGCTCACCATTAAACGAGCCCCCCTACGAGCAGTACTTC

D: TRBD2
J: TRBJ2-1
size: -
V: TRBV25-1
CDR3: CASSEGGRGYNEQFF
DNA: TGTGCCAGCAGTGAAGGCGGGAGGGGGTACAATGAGCAGTTCTTC

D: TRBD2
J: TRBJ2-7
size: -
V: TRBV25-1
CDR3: CASSQTSGASSYEQYF
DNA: TGTGCCAGCAGCCAGACTAGCGGGGCTAGTTCCTACGAGCAGTACTTC

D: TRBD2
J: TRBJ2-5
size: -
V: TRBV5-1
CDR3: CASSAGTTQETQYF
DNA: TGCGCCAGCAGCGCGGGGACTACCCAAGAGACCCAGTACTTC

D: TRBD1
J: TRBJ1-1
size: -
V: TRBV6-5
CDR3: CASRRTGDRKAFF
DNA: TGTGCCAGCAGACGGACAGGGGATAGAAAAGCTTTCTTT

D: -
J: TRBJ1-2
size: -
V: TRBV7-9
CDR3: CASSLVSSQGGYGYTF
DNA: TGTGCCAGCAGCTTAGTCAGTAGTCAGGGCGGATATGGCTACACCTTC

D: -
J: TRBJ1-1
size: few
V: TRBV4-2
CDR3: CASSQVDRIEAFF
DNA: TGTGCCAGCAGCCAGGTCGACAGGATTGAAGCTTTCTTT

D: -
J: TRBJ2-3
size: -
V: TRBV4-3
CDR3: CASSQAAGLEATGDTQYF
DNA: TGCGCCAGCAGCCAAGCGGCAGGCCTCGAAGCGACGGGGGATACGCAGTATTTT

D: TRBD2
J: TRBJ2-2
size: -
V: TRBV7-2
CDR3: CASSSGLAGSGELFF
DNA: TGTGCCAGCAGCTCGGGACTAGCGGGGTCGGGGGAGCTGTTTTTT

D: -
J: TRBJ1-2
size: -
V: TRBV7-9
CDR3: CASSLAAGPYGYTF
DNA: TGTGCCAGCAGCTTAGCCGCAGGGCCATATGGCTACACCTTC

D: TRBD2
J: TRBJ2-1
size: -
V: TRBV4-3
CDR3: CASSRKDGTSGVGNEQFF
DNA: TGCGCCAGCAGCCGGAAGGATGGGACTAGCGGGGTGGGGAATGAGCAGTTCTTC

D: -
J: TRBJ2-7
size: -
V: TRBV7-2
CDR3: CASSLQGTGTYEQYF
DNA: TGTGCCAGCAGCCTCCAAGGGACTGGAACCTACGAGCAGTACTTC

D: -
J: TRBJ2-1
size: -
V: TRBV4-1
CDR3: CASSQDLLRERHNEQFF
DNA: TGCGCCAGCAGCCAAGATCTTCTACGGGAAAGACACAATGAGCAGTTCTTC

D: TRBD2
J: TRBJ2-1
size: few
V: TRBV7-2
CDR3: CASSRQGLAEQFF
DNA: TGTGCCAGCAGCAGACAGGGACTAGCCGAGCAGTTCTTC

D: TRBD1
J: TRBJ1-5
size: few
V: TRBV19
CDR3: CASRDRGEQPQHF
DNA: TGTGCCAGCCGGGACAGGGGTGAACAGCCCCAGCATTTT

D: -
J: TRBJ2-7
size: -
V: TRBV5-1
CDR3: CASSQIPGSEQYF
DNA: TGCGCCAGCAGCCAGATACCAGGAAGCGAGCAGTACTTC

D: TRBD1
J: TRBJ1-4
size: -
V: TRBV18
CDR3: CASSPRTGDTNEKLFF
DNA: TGTGCCAGCTCACCGAGAACAGGGGACACTAATGAAAAACTGTTTTTT

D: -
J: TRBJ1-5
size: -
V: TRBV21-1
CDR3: CASSRPGQGAGQPQHF
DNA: TGTGCCAGCAGCAGACCGGGACAGGGGGCTGGACAGCCCCAGCATTTT

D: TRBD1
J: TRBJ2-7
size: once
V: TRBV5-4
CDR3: CAFRTGTSYEQYF
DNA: TGTGCCTTCCGGACAGGGACCTCCTACGAGCAGTACTTC

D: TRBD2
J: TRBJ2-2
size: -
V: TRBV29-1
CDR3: CSVEAETSGYGGELFF
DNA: TGCAGCGTTGAAGCCGAGACTAGCGGCTATGGGGGGGAGCTGTTTTTT

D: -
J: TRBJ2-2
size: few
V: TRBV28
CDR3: CATQGNTGELFF
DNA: TGTGCCACCCAGGGGAACACCGGGGAGCTGTTTTTT

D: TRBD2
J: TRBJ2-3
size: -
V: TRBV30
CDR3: CAWNPGLGTQYF
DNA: TGTGCCTGGAACCCGGGACTAGGAACGCAGTATTTT

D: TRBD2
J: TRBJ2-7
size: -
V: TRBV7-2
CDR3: CASSLGLRGGGYEQYF
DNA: TGTGCCAGCAGCTTAGGTCTGCGGGGGGGAGGATACGAGCAGTACTTC

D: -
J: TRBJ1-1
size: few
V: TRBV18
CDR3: CASSEVPRGGSEAFF
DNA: TGTGCCAGCTCCGAGGTTCCTAGGGGGGGGTCTGAAGCTTTCTTT

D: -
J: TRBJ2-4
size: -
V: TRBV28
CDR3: CASGGFRDIQYF
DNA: TGTGCCAGCGGAGGGTTCAGGGACATTCAGTACTTC

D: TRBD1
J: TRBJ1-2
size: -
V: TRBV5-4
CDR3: CASSLYGTGGRGYTF
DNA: TGTGCCAGCAGCCTCTACGGGACAGGGGGCCGTGGCTACACCTTC

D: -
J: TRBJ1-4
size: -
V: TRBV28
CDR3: CAISRGGRGNEKLFF
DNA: TGTGCCATCTCTAGGGGGGGAAGAGGTAATGAAAAACTGTTTTTT

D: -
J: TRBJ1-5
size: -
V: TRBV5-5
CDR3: CASSSESYQPQHF
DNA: TGTGCCAGCAGCTCCGAGTCATATCAGCCCCAGCATTTT

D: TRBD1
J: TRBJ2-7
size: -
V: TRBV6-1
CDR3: CASIKGTGGYYEQYF
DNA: TGTGCCAGCATTAAGGGCACAGGGGGGTATTACGAGCAGTACTTC

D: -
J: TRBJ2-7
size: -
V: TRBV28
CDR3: CASILAGGWYF
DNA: TGTGCCAGCATCCTCGCCGGCGGGTGGTACTTC

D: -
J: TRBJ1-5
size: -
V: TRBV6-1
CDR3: CASSEAGGGQPQHF
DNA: TGTGCCAGCAGTGAAGCCGGGGGTGGTCAGCCCCAGCATTTT

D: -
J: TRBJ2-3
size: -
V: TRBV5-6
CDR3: CASSIGHTYTDTQYF
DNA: TGTGCCAGCAGCATTGGGCACACCTACACAGATACGCAGTATTTT

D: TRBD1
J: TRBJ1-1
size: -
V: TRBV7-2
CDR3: CASSFGQGAFPEAFF
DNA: TGTGCCAGCAGCTTCGGACAGGGGGCATTTCCTGAAGCTTTCTTT

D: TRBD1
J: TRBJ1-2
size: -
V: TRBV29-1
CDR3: CSVEGTAIHGYTF
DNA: TGCAGCGTTGAGGGGACAGCTATACATGGCTACACCTTC

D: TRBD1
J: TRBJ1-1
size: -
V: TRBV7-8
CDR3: CASSLGTGLAFF
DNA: TGTGCCAGCAGCTTGGGGACAGGGCTGGCGTTCTTT

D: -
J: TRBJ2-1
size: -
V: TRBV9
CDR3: CASSVDSGYYNEQFF
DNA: TGTGCCAGCAGCGTGGATAGCGGATACTACAATGAGCAGTTCTTC

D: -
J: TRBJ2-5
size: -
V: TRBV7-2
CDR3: CASSLGGTGEGETQYF
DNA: TGTGCCAGCAGCTTAGGGGGGACGGGGGAAGGGGAGACCCAGTACTTC

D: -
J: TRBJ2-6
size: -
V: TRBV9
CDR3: CASSVTSSGANVLTF
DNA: TGTGCCAGCAGCGTAACGAGCTCTGGGGCCAACGTCCTGACTTTC

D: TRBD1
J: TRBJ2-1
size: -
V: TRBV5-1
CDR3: CASSSDGQGYNEQFF
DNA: TGCGCCAGCAGCTCGGACGGACAGGGCTACAATGAGCAGTTCTTC

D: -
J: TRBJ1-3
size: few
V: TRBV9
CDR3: CASSVDSGPLNTIYF
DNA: TGTGCCAGCAGCGTAGACTCAGGCCCCTTAAACACCATATATTTT

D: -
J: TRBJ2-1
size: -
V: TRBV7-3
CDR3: CASSPKPSLVITYNEQFF
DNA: TGTGCCAGCAGCCCAAAGCCCTCTCTAGTGATTACCTACAATGAGCAGTTCTTC

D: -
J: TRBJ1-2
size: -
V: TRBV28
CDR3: CASSRLQGSGYTF
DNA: TGTGCCAGCAGCCGCCTACAGGGAAGCGGCTACACCTTC

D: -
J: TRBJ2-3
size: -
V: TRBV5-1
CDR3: CASSYVGVDTQYF
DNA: TGCGCCAGCAGCTACGTGGGAGTGGATACGCAGTATTTT

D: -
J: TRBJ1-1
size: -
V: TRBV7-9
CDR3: CASSPWGGGTEAFF
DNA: TGTGCCAGCAGCCCTTGGGGGGGAGGGACTGAAGCTTTCTTT

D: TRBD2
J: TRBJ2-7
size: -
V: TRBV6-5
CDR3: CASSPGTSGDYEQYF
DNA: TGTGCCAGCAGCCCAGGGACTAGCGGGGACTACGAGCAGTACTTC

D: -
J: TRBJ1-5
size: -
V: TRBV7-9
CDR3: CASSLNDFQPQHF
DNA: TGTGCCAGCAGCCTCAACGACTTTCAGCCCCAGCATTTT

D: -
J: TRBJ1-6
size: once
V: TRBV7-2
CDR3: CASRRGTYNSPLHF
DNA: TGTGCCAGCCGCCGCGGGACCTATAATTCACCCCTCCACTTT

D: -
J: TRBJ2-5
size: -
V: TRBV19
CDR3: CASGEVNRLETQYF
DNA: TGTGCCAGTGGGGAGGTAAATCGGCTGGAGACCCAGTACTTC

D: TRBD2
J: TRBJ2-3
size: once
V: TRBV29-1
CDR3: CSVLGLAGGSDTQYF
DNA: TGCAGCGTTCTTGGACTAGCGGGGGGGTCAGATACGCAGTATTTT

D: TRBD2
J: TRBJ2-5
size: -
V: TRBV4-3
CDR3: CASSQASGRAVGTQYF
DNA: TGCGCCAGCAGCCAAGCGAGCGGGAGGGCCGTGGGGACCCAGTACTTC

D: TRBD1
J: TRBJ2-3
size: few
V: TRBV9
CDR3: CASSYGQGPDTQYF
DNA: TGTGCCAGCAGCTACGGACAGGGCCCAGATACGCAGTATTTT

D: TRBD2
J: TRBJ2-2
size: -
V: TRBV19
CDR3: CASSIDGSGGLWGKNTGELFF
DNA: TGTGCCAGTAGTATTGATGGGAGCGGGGGGTTGTGGGGAAAGAACACCGGGGAGCTGTTTTTT